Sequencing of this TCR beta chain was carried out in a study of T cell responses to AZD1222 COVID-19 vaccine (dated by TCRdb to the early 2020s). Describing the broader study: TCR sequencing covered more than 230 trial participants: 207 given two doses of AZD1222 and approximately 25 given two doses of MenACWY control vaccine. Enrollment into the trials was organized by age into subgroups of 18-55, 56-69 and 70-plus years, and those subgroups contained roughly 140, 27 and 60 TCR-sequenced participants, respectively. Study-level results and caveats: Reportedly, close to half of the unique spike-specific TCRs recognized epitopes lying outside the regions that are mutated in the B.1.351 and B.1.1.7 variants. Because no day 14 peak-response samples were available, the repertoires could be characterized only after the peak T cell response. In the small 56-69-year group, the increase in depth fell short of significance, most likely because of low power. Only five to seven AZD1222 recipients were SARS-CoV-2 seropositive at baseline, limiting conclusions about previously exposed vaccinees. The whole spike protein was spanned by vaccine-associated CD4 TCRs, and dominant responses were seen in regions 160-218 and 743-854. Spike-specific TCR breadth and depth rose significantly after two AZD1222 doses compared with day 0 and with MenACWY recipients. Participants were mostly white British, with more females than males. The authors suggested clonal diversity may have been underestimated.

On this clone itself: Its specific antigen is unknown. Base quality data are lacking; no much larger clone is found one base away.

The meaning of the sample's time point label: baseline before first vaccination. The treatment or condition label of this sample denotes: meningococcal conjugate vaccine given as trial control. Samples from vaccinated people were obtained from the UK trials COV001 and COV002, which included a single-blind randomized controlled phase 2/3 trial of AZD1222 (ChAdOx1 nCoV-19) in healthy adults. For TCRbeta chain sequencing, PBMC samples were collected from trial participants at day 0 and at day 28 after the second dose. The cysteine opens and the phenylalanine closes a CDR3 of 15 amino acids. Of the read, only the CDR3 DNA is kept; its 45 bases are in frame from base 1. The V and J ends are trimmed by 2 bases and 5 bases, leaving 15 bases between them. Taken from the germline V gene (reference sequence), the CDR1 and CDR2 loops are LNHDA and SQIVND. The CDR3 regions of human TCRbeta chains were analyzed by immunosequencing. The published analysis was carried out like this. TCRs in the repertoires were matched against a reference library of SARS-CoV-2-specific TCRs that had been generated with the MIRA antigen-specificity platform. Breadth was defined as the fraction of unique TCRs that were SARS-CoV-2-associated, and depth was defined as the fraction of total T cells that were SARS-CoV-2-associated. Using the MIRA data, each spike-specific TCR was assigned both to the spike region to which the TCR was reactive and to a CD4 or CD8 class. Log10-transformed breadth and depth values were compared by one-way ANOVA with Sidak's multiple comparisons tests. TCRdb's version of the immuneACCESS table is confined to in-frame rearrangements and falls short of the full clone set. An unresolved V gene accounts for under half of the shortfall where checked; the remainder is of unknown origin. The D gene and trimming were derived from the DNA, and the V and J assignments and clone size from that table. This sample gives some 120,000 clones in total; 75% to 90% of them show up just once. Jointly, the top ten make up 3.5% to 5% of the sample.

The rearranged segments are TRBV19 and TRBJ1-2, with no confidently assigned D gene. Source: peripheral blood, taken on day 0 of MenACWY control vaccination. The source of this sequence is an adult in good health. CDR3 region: CASSINWEASYGYTF. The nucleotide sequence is TGTGCCAGTAGTATAAACTGGGAGGCTTCATATGGCTACACCTTC.